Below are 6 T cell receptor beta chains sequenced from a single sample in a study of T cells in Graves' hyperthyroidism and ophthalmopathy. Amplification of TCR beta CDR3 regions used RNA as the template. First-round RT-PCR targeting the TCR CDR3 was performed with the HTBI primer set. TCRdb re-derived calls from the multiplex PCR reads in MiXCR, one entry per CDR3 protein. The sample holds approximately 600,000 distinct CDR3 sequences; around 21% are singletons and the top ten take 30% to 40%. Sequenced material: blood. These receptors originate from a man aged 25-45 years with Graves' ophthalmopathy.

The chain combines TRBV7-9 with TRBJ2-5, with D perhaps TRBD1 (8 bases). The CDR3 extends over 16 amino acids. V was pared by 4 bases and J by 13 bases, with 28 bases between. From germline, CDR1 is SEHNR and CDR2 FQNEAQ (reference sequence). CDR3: CASSSGSGGVLRERYF. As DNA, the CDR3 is TGTGCCAGCAGCTCCGGGTCAGGGGGCGTTTTGCGGGAGAGGTACTTC. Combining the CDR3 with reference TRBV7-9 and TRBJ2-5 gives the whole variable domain DTGVSQNPRHKITKRGQNVTFRCDPISEHNRLYWYRQTLGQGPEFLTYFQNEAQLEKSRLLSDRFSAERPKGSFSTLEIQRTEQGDSAMYLCASSSGSGGVLRERYFGPGTRLLVL.

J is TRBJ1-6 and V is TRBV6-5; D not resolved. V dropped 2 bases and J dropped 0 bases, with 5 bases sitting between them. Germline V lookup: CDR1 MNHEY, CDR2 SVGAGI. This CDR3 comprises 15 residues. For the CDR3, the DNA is TGTGCCAGCAGTTACGAGGGCTCCTATAATTCACCCCTCCACTTT. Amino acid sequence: CASSYEGSYNSPLHF.

Written as DNA, the CDR3 is TGCAGCGTTGCTCTGGTTGAGGTCGCCTCCTACGAGCAGTACTTC. Translated, it gives CSVALVEVASYEQYF. The V call is TRBV29-1, the J call TRBJ2-7, with D uncertain. Germline CDR1 SQVTM, CDR2 ANQGSEA. The CDR3 has 15 amino acids. Trimming took off 4 bases at V and 0 bases at J, with 16 bases between the two ends.

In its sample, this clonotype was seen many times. In DNA form, the CDR3 reads TGTGCCAGCAGCAAGGACAGTTACAATGAGCAGTTCTTC. As protein: CASSKDSYNEQFF. The gene calls are TRBV13 and TRBJ2-1; perhaps TRBD1 as D (6 bases). Trimming shortened V by 5 bases and J by 4 bases, and 9 bases separated the two germline ends. CDR1 is PRHDT and CDR2 is FYEKMQ in the germline V gene (reference sequence). The CDR3 sequence is 13 residues long.

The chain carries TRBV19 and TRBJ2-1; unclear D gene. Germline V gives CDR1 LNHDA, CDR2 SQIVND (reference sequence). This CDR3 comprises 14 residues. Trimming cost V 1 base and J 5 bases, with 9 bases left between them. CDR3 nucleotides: TGTGCCAGTAGTATAGTTTTTCGAGACAATGAGCAGTTCTTC. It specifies CASSIVFRDNEQFF. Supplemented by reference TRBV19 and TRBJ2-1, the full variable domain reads DGGITQSPKYLFRKEGQNVTLSCEQNLNHDAMYWYRQDPGQGLRLIYYSQIVNDFQKGDIAEGYSVSREKKESFPLTVTSAQKNPTAFYLCASSIVFRDNEQFFGPGTRLTVL.

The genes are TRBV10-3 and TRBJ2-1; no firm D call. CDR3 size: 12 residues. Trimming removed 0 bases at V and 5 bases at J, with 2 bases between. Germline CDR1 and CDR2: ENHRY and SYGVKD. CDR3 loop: CAISESDNEQFF. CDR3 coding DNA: TGTGCCATCAGTGAGTCGGACAATGAGCAGTTCTTC.